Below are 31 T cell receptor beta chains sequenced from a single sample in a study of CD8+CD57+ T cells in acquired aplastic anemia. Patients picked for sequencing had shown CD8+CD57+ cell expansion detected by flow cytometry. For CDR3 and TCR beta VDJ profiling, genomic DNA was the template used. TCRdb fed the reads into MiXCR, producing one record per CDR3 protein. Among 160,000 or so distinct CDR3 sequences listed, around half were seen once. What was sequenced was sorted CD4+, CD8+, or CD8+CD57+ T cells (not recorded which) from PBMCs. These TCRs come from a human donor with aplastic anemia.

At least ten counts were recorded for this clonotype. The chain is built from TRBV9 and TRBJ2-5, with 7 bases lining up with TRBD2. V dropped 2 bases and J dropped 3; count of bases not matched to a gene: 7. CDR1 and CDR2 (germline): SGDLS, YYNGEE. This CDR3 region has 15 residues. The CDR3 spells CASSVAAGREETQYF. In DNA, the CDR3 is TGTGCCAGCAGCGTCGCAGCGGGGAGGGAAGAGACCCAGTACTTC. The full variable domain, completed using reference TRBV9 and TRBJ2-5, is DSGVTQTPKHLITATGQRVTLRCSPRSGDLSVYWYQQSLDQGLQFLIQYYNGEERAKGNILERFSAQQFPDLHSELNLSSLELGDSALYFCASSVAAGREETQYFGPGTRLLVL.

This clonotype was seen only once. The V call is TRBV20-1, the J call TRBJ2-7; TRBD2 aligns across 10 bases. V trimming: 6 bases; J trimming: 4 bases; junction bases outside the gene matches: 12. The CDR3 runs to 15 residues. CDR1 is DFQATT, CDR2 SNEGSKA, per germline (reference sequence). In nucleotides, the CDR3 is TGCAGTGCCAGCCCCTGGACTAGCGGCGCGTACGAGCAGTACTTC. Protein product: CSASPWTSGAYEQYF.

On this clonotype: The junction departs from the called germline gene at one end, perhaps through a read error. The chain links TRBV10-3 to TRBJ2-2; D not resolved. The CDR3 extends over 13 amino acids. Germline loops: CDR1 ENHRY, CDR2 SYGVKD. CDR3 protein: CASSFTEAGELFF. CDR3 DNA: TGTGCCAGCAGTTTTACAGAGGCCGGGGAGCTGTTTTTT.

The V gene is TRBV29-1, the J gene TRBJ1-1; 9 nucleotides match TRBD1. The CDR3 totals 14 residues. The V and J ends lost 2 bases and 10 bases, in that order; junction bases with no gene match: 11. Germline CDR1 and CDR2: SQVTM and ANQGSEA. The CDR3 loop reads CSVERGTGIMGAFF. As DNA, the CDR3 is TGCAGCGTTGAACGGGGGACAGGGATAATGGGAGCTTTCTTT.

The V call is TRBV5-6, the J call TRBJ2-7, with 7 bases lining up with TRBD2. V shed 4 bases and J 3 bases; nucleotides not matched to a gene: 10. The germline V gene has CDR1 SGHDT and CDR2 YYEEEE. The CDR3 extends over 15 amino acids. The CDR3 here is CASSHTPGLHYEQYF. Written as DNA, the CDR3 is TGTGCCAGCAGCCATACCCCGGGACTACACTACGAGCAGTACTTC.

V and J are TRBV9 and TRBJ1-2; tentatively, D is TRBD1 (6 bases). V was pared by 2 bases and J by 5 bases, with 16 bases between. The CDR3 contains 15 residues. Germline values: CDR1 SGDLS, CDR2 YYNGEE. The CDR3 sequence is CASSVAGGARYGYTF. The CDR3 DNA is TGTGCCAGCAGCGTTGCCGGGGGCGCGAGGTATGGCTACACCTTC.

Here the CDR3 reads CASSFTGQGAHEQYF. The CDR3 coding sequence is TGTGCCAGCAGCTTTACGGGACAGGGGGCCCACGAGCAGTACTTC. The chain employs TRBV7-2 and TRBJ2-7; 12 nucleotides align to TRBD1. The germline CDR1 and CDR2 sequences are SGHTA and FQGNSA. J was trimmed by 5 bases and V by 3 bases; bases with no gene match: 5. The CDR3 spans 15 residues.

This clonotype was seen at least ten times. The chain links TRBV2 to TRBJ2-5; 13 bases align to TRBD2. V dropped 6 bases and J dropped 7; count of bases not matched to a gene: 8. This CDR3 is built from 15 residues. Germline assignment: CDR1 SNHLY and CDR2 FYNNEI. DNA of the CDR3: TGTGCCAGCAGAGGACTAGCGGGGGCCTCAGGGACCCAGTACTTC. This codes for CASRGLAGASGTQYF. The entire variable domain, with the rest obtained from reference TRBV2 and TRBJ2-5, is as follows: EPEVTQTPSHQVTQMGQEVILRCVPISNHLYFYWYRQILGQKVEFLVSFYNNEISEKSEIFDDQFSVERPDGSNFTLKIRSTKLEDSAMYFCASRGLAGASGTQYFGPGTRLLVL.

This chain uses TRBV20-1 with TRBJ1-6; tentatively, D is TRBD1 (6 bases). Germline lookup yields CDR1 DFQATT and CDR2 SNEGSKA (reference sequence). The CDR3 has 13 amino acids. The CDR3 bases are TGCAGCGGCGTAGTGACAGGACACTCACCCCTCCACTTT. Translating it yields CSGVVTGHSPLHF.

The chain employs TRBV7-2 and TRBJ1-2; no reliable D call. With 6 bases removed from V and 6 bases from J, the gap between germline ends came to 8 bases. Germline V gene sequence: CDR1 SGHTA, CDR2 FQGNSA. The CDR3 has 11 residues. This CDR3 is CASSQMNGYTF. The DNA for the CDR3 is TGTGCCAGCAGTCAAATGAATGGCTACACCTTC.

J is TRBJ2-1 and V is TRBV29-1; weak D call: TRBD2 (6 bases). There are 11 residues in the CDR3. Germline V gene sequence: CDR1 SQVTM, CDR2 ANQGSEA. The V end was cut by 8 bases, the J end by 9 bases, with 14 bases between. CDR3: CSPKEGGEQFF. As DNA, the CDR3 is TGCAGCCCGAAGGAGGGTGGTGAGCAGTTCTTC.

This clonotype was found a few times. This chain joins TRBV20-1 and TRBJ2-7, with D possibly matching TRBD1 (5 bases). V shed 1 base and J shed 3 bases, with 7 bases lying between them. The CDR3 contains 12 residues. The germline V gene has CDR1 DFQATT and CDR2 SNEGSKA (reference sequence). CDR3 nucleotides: TGCAGTGCTAGAGCAGGGAACTACGAGCAGTACTTC. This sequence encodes CSARAGNYEQYF.

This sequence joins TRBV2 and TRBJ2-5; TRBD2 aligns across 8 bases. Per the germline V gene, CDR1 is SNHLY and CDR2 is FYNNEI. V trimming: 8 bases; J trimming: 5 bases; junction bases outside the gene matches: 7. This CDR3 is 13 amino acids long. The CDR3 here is CASHRGGRETQYF. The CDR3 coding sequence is TGTGCCAGCCATCGGGGGGGCAGGGAGACCCAGTACTTC.

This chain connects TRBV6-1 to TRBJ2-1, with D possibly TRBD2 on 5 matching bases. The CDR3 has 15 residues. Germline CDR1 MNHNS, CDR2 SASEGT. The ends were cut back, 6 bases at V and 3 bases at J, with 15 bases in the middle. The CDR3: CASRETRWNYNEQFF. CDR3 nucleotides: TGTGCCAGCAGAGAAACTAGGTGGAACTACAATGAGCAGTTCTTC.

The CDR3 sequence is CASSATTSGNTGELFF. CDR3 sequence (DNA): TGCGCCAGCAGCGCGACGACTAGCGGGAACACCGGGGAGCTGTTTTTT. J is TRBJ2-2 and V is TRBV5-1; 9 bases match TRBD2. CDR1 is SGHRS and CDR2 is YFSETQ in the germline V gene. This CDR3 spans 16 amino acids. Unmatched junction bases numbered 5, after V lost 4 bases and J lost 1 base.

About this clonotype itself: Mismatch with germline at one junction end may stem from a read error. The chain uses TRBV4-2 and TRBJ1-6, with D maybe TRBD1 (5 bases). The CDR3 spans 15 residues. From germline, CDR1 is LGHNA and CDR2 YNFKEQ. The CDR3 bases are TGTGCCAGCAGCCAAGAGGGCAGGGCTAATGCACCCCCCCACTTT. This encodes CASSQEGRANAPPHF.

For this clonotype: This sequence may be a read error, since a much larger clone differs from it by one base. CDR3 DNA: TGTGCCAGCAGTTGGGACGGGGGTTATGGCTACACCTTC. Its protein is CASSWDGGYGYTF. V usage is TRBV27 and J usage is TRBJ1-2, with D perhaps TRBD1 (5 bases). Trimming took 4 bases from V and 5 from J, leaving 11 bases between them. From germline, CDR1 is MNHEY and CDR2 SMNVEV (reference sequence). CDR3 length equals 13 residues.

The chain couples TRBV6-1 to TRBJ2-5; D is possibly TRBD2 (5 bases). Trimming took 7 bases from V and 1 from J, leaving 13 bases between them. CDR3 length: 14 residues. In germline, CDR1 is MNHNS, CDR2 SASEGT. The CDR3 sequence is CASTRTGTQETQYF. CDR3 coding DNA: TGTGCCAGCACTAGGACTGGTACCCAAGAGACCCAGTACTTC.

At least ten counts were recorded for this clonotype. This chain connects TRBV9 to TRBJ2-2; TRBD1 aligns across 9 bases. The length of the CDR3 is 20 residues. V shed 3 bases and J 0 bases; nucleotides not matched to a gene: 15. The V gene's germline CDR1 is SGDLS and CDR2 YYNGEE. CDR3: CASSGPRGQGPFANTGELFF. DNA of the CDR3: TGTGCCAGCAGCGGGCCCCGGGGACAGGGCCCGTTCGCGAACACCGGGGAGCTGTTTTTT.

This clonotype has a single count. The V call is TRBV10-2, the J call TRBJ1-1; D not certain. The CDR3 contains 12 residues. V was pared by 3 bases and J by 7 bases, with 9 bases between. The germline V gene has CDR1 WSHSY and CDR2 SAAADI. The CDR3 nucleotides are TGCGCCAGCAGTGAATCTACGGGTGAAGCTTTCTTT. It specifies CASSESTGEAFF.

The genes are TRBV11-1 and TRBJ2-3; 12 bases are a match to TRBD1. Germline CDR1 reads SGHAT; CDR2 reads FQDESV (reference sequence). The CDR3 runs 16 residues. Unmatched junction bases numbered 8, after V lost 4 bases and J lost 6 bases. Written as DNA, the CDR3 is TGTGCCAGCAGCTCGACGGGACAGGGGGCCAAGGATACGCAGTATTTT. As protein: CASSSTGQGAKDTQYF.

Here the CDR3 reads CASSAGPGANVLTF. The CDR3 DNA reads TGCGCCAGCAGTGCTGGGCCTGGGGCCAACGTCCTGACTTTC. V and J are TRBV10-2 and TRBJ2-6; D gene unclear. The CDR3 consists of 14 residues. The V end was cut by 4 bases, the J end by 2 bases, with 6 bases between. From germline, CDR1 is WSHSY and CDR2 SAAADI.

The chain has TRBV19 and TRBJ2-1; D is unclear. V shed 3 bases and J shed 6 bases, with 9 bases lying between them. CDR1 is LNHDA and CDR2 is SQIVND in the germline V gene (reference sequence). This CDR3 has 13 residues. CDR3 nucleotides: TGTGCCAGTAGTATGGGCAGGTCCAATGAGCAGTTCTTC. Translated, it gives CASSMGRSNEQFF.

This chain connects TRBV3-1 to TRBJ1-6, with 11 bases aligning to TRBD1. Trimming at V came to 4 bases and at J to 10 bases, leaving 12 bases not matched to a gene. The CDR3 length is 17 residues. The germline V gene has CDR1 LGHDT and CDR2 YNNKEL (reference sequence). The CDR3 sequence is CASSRVRTGGQGSPLHF. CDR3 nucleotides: TGTGCCAGCAGCCGAGTCAGGACAGGGGGCCAGGGATCACCCCTCCACTTT.

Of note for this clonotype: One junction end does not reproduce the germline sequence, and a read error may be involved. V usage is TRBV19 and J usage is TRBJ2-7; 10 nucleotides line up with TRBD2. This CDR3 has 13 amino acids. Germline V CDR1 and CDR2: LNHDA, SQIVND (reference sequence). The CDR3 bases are TGTGCCATTAGTCGGACTAGCGGTGGTGAGCAGTACTTC. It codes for CAISRTSGGEQYF.

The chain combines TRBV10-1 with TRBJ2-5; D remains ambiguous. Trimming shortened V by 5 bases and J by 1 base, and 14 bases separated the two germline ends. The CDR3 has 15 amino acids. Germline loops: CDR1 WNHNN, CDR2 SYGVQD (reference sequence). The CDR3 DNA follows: TGCGCCAGCAGTACGTCAGGTTTAGCCCAAGAGACCCAGTACTTC. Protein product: CASSTSGLAQETQYF.

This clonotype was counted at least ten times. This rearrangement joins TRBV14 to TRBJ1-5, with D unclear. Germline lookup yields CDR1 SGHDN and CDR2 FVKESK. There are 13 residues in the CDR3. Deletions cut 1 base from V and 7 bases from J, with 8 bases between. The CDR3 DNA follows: TGTGCCAGCAGCCAAGGACCTTTGCAGCCCCAGCATTTT. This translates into CASSQGPLQPQHF.

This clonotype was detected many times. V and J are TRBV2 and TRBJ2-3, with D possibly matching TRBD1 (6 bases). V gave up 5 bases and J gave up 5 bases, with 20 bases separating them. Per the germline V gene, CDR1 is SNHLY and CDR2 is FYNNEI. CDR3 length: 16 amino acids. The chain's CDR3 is CASSLDRSIGQDTQYF. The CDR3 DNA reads TGTGCCAGCAGTCTCGACAGGTCAATAGGACAAGATACGCAGTATTTT.

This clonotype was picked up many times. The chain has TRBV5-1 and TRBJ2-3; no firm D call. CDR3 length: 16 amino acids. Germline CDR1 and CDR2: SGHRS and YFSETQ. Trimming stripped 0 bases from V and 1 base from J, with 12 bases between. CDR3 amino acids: CASSLDGVVRTDTQYF. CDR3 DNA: TGCGCCAGCAGCTTGGATGGAGTGGTCCGCACAGATACGCAGTATTTT. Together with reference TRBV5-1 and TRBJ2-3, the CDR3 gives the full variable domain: KAGVTQTPRYLIKTRGQQVTLSCSPISGHRSVSWYQQTPGQGLQFLFEYFSETQRNKGNFPGRFSGRQFSNSRSEMNVSTLELGDSALYLCASSLDGVVRTDTQYFGPGTRLTVL.

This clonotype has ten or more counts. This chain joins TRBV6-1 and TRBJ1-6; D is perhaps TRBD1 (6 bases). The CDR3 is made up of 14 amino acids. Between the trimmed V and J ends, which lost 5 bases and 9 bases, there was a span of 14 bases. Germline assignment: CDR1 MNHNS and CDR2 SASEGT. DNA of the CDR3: TGTGCCAGCAGTCTACAGGGACGGAGTTCACCCCTCCACTTT. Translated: CASSLQGRSSPLHF.

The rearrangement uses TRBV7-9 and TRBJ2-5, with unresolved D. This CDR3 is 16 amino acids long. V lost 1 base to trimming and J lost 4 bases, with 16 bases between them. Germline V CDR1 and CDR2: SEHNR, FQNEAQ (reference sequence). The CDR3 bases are TGTGCCAGCAGCTTAGGTAGTCTCTTTGGCTTAGAGACCCAGTACTTC. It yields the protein CASSLGSLFGLETQYF.